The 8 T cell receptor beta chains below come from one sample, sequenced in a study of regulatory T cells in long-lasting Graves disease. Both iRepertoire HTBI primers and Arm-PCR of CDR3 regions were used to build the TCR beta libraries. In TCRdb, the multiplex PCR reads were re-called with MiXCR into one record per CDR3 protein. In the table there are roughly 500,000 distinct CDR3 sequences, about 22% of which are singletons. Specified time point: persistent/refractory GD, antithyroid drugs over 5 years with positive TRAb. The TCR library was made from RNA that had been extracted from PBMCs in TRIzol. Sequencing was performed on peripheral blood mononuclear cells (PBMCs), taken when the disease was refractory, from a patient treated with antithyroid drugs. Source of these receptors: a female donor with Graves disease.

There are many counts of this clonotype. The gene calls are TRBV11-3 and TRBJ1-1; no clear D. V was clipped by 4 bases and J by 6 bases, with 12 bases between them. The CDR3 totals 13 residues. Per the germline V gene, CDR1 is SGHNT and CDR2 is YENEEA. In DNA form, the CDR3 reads TGTGCCAGCAGCTCCCGGGGTCTCGCTGAAGCTTTCTTT. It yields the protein CASSSRGLAEAFF.

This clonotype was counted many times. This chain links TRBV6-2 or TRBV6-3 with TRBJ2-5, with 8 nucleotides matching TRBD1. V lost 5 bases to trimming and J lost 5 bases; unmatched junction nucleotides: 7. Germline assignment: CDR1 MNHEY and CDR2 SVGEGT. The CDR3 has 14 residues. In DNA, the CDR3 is TGTGCCAGCAGTGAGCAGGGGGCATCGGAGACCCAGTACTTC. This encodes CASSEQGASETQYF.

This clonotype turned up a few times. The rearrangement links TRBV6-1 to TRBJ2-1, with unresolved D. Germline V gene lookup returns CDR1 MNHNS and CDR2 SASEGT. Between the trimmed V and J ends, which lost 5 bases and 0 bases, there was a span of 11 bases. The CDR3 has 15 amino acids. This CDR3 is CASSRHSYSYNEQFF. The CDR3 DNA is TGTGCCAGCAGTCGCCACTCGTACTCCTACAATGAGCAGTTCTTC.

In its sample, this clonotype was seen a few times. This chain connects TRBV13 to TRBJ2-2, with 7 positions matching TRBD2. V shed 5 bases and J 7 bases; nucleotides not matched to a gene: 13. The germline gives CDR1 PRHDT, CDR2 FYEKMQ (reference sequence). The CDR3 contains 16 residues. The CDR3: CASSLPEGGSFGELFF. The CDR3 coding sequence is TGTGCCAGCAGCCTACCCGAGGGCGGGAGTTTCGGGGAGCTGTTTTTT.

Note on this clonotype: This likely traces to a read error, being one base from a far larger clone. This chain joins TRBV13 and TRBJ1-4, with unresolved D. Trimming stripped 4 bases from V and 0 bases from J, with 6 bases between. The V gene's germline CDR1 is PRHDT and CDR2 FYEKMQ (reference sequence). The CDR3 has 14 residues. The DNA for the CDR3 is TGTGCCAGCAGCTGGGCAGCAACTAATGAAAAACTGTTTTTT. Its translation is CASSWAATNEKLFF.

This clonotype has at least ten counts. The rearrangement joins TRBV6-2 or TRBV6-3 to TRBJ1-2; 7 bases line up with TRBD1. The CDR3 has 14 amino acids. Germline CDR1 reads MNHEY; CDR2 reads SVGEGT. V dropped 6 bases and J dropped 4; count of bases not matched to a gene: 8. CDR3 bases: TGTGCCAGCAGAATTCCGACAGGGAGCTATGGCTACACCTTC. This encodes CASRIPTGSYGYTF.

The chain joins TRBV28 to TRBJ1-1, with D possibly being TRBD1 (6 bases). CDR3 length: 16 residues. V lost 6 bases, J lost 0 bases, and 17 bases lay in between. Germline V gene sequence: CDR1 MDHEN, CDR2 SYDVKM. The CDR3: CASSSGTLGLNTEAFF. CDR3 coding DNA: TGTGCCAGCAGCTCTGGGACACTAGGATTGAACACTGAAGCTTTCTTT.

The CDR3 reads CASSDFKADTQYF. In DNA form, the CDR3 reads TGTGCCAGCAGCGACTTCAAGGCAGATACGCAGTATTTT. The chain carries TRBV2 and TRBJ2-3, with unresolved D. V shed 6 bases and J shed 4 bases, with 11 bases lying between them. The CDR3 runs to 13 residues. From germline, CDR1 is SNHLY and CDR2 FYNNEI.